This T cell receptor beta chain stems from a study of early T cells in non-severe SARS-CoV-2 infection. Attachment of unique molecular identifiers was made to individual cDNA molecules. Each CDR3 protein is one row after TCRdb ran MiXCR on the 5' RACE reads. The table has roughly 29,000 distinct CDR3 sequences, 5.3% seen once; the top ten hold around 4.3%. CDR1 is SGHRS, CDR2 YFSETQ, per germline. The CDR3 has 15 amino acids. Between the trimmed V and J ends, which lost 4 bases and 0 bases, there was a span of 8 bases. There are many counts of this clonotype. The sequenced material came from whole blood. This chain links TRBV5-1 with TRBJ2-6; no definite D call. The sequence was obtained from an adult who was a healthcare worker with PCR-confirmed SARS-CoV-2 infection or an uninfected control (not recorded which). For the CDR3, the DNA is TGCGCCAGCAGCCAAGCCCACTCTGGGGCCAACGTCCTGACTTTC. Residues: CASSQAHSGANVLTF.